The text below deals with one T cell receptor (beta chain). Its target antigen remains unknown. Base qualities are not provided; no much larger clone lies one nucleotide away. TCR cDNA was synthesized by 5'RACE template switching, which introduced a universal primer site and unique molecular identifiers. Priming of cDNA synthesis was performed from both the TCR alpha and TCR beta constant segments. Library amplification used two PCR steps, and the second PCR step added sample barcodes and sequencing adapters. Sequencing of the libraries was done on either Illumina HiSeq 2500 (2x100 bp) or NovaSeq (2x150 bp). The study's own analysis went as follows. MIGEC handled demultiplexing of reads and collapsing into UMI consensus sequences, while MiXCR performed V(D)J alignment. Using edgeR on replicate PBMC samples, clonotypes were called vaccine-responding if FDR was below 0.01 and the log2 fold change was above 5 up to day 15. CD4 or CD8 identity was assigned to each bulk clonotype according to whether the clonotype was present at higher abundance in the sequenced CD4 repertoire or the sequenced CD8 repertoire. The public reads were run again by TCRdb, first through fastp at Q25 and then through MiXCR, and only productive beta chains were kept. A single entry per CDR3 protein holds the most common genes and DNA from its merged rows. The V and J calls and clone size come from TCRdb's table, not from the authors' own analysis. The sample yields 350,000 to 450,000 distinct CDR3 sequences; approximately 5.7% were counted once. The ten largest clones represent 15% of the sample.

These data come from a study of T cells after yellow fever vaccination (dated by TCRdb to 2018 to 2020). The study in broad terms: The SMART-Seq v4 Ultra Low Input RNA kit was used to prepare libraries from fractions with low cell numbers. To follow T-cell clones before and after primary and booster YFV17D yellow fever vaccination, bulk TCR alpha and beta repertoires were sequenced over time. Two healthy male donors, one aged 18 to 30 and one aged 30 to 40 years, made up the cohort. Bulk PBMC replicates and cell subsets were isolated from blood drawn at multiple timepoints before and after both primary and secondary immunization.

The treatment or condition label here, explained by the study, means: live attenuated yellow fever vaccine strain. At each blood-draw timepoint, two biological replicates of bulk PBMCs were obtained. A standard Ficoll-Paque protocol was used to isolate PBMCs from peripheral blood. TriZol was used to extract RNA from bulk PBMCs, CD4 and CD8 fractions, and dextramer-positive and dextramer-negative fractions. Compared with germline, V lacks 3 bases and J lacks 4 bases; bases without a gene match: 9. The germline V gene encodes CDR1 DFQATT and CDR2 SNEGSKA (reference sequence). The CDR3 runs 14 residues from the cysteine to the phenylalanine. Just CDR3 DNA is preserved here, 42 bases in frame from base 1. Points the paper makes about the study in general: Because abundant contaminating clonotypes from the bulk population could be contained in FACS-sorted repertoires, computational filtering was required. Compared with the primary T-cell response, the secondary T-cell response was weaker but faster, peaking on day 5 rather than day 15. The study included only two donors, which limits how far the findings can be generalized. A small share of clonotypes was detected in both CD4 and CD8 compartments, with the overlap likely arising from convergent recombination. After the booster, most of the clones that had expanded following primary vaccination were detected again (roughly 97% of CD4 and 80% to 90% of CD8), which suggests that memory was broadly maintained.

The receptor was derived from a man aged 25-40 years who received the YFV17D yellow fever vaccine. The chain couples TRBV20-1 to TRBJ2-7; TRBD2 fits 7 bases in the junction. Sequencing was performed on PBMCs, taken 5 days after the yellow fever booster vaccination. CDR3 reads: CSASPGGGRYEQYF. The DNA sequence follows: TGCAGTGCTAGTCCCGGGGGAGGGCGGTACGAGCAGTACTTC.